This T cell receptor (beta chain) was found in a study of T cell responses to AZD1222 COVID-19 vaccine. Sequenced by immunoSEQ multiplex PCR; TCRdb stores in-frame clones only, minus some. The table includes under 150,000 clones, approximately 90% detected once. Researchers grouped second doses given at about 4 or about 12 weeks into one pool. Germline values: CDR1 KGHSH, CDR2 LQKENI. The CDR3 sequence is 13 residues long. The V end lost 5 bases, the J end lost 2 bases, and 6 bases lay between the germline ends. The V and J genes are TRBV18 and TRBJ1-4; no clear D gene. The source of this sequence is an adult who received the AZD1222 COVID-19 vaccine. The sample was peripheral blood, taken 28 days after the second AZD1222 dose. The CDR3 is CASSGGTNEKLFF. CDR3 nucleotide sequence: TGTGCCAGCTCAGGAGGTACTAATGAAAAACTGTTTTTT.